A single sample is the source of the 7 T cell receptor beta chains below, sequenced in a study of OX40 agonist ivuxolimab in advanced cancers. This table comes from immunoSEQ multiplex PCR, and its TCRdb copy is limited to in-frame clones, with some not included. The data contain roughly 67,000 clones, over 75% of them singletons. Sequencing used CD4+ or CD8+ T cells sorted from blood, obtained in a trial of the OX40 agonist ivuxolimab. These receptors were collected from an adult with an advanced solid tumor such as melanoma, head and neck, liver or kidney cancer.

The rearrangement joins TRBV19 to TRBJ2-3; TRBD2 agrees at 7 bases. The CDR3 consists of 15 residues. V lost 1 base, J lost 1 base, and 2 bases stayed unmatched. Germline V gene lookup returns CDR1 LNHDA and CDR2 SQIVND (reference sequence). The CDR3 sequence: CASSIGLAGTDTQYF. The DNA of the CDR3 is TGTGCCAGTAGTATAGGTCTAGCGGGCACAGATACGCAGTATTTT.

The sample holds a few counts of this clone. V gene TRBV28 combines with J gene TRBJ1-5, with no clear D. The V and J ends lost 4 bases and 7 bases respectively, with 8 bases between them. Germline CDR1 is MDHEN and CDR2 is SYDVKM. The CDR3 consists of 12 residues. CDR3 loop: CASSYPGQPQHF. The CDR3 DNA reads TGTGCCAGCAGTTACCCGGGACAGCCCCAGCATTTT.

There are a few counts of this clone. CDR3 sequence reads: CASSTTSGTEAFF. DNA of the CDR3: TGTGCCAGTAGTACAACCAGCGGCACTGAAGCTTTCTTT. The chain recombines TRBV19 with TRBJ1-1; no firm D call. V was cut by 4 bases and J by 4 bases, with 10 bases left in between. Per germline, CDR1 LNHDA and CDR2 SQIVND (reference sequence). This CDR3 region has 13 residues.

This clone occurred once. The chain uses TRBV7-9 and TRBJ1-1, with D unclear. The CDR3 covers 14 residues. Germline CDR1 and CDR2: SEHNR and FQNEAQ (reference sequence). The ends were cut back, 1 base at V and 0 bases at J, with 6 bases in the middle. The CDR3 DNA reads as TGTGCCAGCAGCTTAGGGGTCATGAACACTGAAGCTTTCTTT. As protein: CASSLGVMNTEAFF.

V gene TRBV2 combines with J gene TRBJ1-1, with D possibly being TRBD1 (6 bases). V dropped 5 bases and J dropped 3 bases, with 13 bases sitting between them. Germline lookup yields CDR1 SNHLY and CDR2 FYNNEI. This CDR3 has 14 amino acids. CDR3 sequence reads: CASSWTERDTEAFF. The DNA for the CDR3 is TGTGCCAGCAGTTGGACAGAGCGGGACACTGAAGCTTTCTTT.

The chain links TRBV18 to TRBJ1-1, with a possible D match to TRBD1 (5 bases). Per germline, CDR1 KGHSH and CDR2 LQKENI. This CDR3 contains 13 residues. V lost 2 bases, J lost 5 bases, and 9 bases lay in between. The CDR3, as DNA: TGTGCCAGCTCACCAGGGGGATCGACTGAAGCTTTCTTT. This sequence encodes CASSPGGSTEAFF.

The V call is TRBV28, the J call TRBJ1-2; 8 positions match TRBD1. The CDR3 totals 15 residues. Trimming removed 5 bases from V and 3 bases from J; junction bases left unmatched: 8. CDR1 is MDHEN, CDR2 SYDVKM, per germline. CDR3 sequence: CASSPYRGTDYGYTF. The CDR3 DNA sequence: TGTGCCAGCAGTCCGTACAGGGGGACAGACTATGGCTACACCTTC.